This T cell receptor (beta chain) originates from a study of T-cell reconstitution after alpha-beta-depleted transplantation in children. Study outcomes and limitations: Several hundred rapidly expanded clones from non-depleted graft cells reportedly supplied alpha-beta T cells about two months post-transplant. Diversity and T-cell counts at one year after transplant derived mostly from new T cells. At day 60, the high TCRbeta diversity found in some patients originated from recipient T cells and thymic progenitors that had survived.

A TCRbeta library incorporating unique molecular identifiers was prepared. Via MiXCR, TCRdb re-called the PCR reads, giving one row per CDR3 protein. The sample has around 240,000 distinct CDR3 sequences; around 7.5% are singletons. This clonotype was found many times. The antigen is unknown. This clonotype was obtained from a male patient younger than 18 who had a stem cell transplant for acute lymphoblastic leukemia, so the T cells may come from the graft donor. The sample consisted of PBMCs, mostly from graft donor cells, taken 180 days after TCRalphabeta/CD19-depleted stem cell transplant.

The CDR3 DNA reads as TGTGCCAGCAGCCAAGGAATGGCCCTTCAAGAGACCCAGTACTTC. This encodes CASSQGMALQETQYF. The rearrangement links TRBV4-2 to TRBJ2-5; no reliable D call. CDR3 length: 15 amino acids. V was clipped by 1 base and J by 2 bases, with 11 bases between them. Germline V CDR1 and CDR2: LGHNA, YNFKEQ.